The clone carrying this TCR beta chain was seen more than once but under ten times. As yet, its antigen is unknown. It was by quantitative 5'-RACE with molecular barcodes that TCR beta libraries were made. TCRdb redid the calling of the 5' RACE reads with MiXCR, one entry per CDR3 protein. Counted here are under 250,000 distinct CDR3 sequences, roughly 32% occurring once; the ten biggest clones make up roughly 4.2%. The sample is drawn from a study of CD8 T cells in ankylosing spondylitis. Whole-study findings and limits: Disease-linked clones, CD8+, were relatively rare in peripheral blood. A subset of motif variants has previously been described in the synovial fluid and blood of reactive arthritis. Blood of patients with ankylosing spondylitis appeared to be characterized by a TCR beta motif of eight highly homologous variants.

Material: blood, either unsorted or a sorted T cell fraction (not recorded which). This sequence was found in a male donor with ankylosing spondylitis or in good health (not recorded which).

The CDR3 here is CSADSDGTGELFF. CDR3 nucleotides: TGCAGCGCTGACAGCGACGGAACCGGGGAGCTGTTTTTT. The V call is TRBV29-1, the J call TRBJ2-2, with D tentatively TRBD1 (5 bases). The CDR3 length is 13 residues. The V end lost 7 bases, the J end lost 5 bases, and 14 bases lay between the germline ends. CDR1 is SQVTM and CDR2 is ANQGSEA in the germline V gene.